The present T cell receptor (beta chain) was sequenced within a study of blood T cell repertoires in COVID-19. About the study: Samples representing acute and convalescent COVID-19 were sourced from the United States, Italy and Spain.

The authors' processing: Amplification from reference gene primers served as the basis for estimated nucleated cell counts. Profiling relied on immunoSEQ multiplex PCR, and the TCRdb table lists in-frame clones only, not all of them. That table furnishes V, J and clone size, whereas the DNA furnished D and trimming. The repertoire includes tens of thousands of clones, roughly 88% of them detected once, and just under 25% sits in the top ten. Germline CDR1 KGHSH, CDR2 LQKENI. The CDR3 loop spans 13 amino acids. V lost 5 bases and J lost 5; bases outside the gene matches: 3. The source is a man aged 60-69 years with acute or convalescent COVID-19. The sequencing sample was made of peripheral blood. This rearrangement joins TRBV18 to TRBJ1-5; TRBD1 matches at 7 bases. CDR3 nucleotide sequence: TGTGCCAGCTCAGGAGGGGGCGATCAGCCCCAGCATTTT. Translation: CASSGGGDQPQHF.